This entry is about one T cell receptor (beta chain). This specimen comes from a study of cytomegalovirus exposure and HLA in healthy donors. Only in-frame clones appear in the TCRdb table, and some are missing; sequencing was by immunoSEQ multiplex PCR. This sample carries roughly 70,000 clones, 90% to 95% of them seen once, and the ten largest clones take 1.5% to 1.8%. Germline trimming cut 10 bases from V and 3 bases from J; bases unmatched to any gene: 4. Germline lookup yields CDR1 MNHNS and CDR2 SASEGT. The CDR3 loop spans 13 amino acids. Sequencing was carried out using PBMCs. This sequence originates from a man aged 18 to 35 in good health and CMV-seropositive. The rearrangement links TRBV6-1 to TRBJ2-1; 9 positions match TRBD1. CDR3 nucleotide sequence: TGTGCCACCGGGACAGGGTTCTACAATGAGCAGTTCTTC. Amino acids: CATGTGFYNEQFF.